This TCR beta chain was captured in a study of T-cell reconstitution after alpha-beta-depleted transplantation in children. General observations from the study: Surviving recipient T cells and thymic progenitors underlay high day-60 TCRbeta diversity in some patients. Among T cells one year after transplant, newly produced cells accounted for most counts and diversity.

As it was prepared, the TCRbeta library received unique molecular identifiers. MiXCR, run by TCRdb on the PCR reads, gives a single entry per CDR3 protein. The table has around 580,000 distinct CDR3 sequences, 23% seen once. This clonotype was counted only a few times. The antigen is undetermined. The material was PBMCs, mostly from graft donor cells, obtained 360 days after TCRalphabeta/CD19-depleted stem cell transplant. The clonotype was recovered from a boy in the first two years of life who had a stem cell transplant for acute myeloid leukemia, so the T cells may come from the graft donor.

DNA for the CDR3: TGCGCCAGCAGCTTGGAATGGCAGCAAGGGGATACGCAGTATTTT. Protein: CASSLEWQQGDTQYF. V gene TRBV5-1 combines with J gene TRBJ2-3; D not resolved. Germline values: CDR1 SGHRS, CDR2 YFSETQ. Trimming took 0 bases from V and 6 from J, leaving 14 bases between them. This CDR3 contains 15 residues.